This T cell receptor (beta chain) was documented in a study of T-cell memory formation after mild COVID-19 (dated by TCRdb to 2020 to 2023). Regarding the study in general: TCR sequence clusters from the two donors were largely donor specific. Longitudinal TCRalpha and TCRbeta repertoire sequencing tracked T-cell clones expanding and contracting after mild COVID-19 in a couple of donors. Two young, previously healthy adult volunteers, one female and one male, were included in the cohort.

CDR1 SGHTA and CDR2 FQGNSA are derived from the germline V gene. The CDR3 has 14 amino acids, counting the end cysteine and phenylalanine. Just CDR3 DNA is preserved here, 42 bases in frame from base 1. V sheds 3 bases and J sheds 3 bases, leaving 12 bases between their ends. Ficoll-Paque density gradient centrifugation was the method used to isolate PBMCs. The sequencer was an Illumina NovaSeq 6000. TCRalpha and TCRbeta cDNA libraries were constructed by 5'RACE with constant-segment primers, with sample barcodes and unique molecular identifiers being introduced. RNA was extracted from every sample with Trizol reagent. Library amplification was performed in two PCR steps, and a second sample barcode and Illumina TruSeq adapters were introduced in the second step. Libraries were sequenced on an Illumina NovaSeq with 2 x 150 bp paired-end reads. Per the source publication's procedure: The reads were demultiplexed and collapsed into UMI-guided consensus sequences using migec v1.2.7. Using mixcr v2.1.11, UMI consensuses were aligned to TRA and TRB V and J templates and then assembled into clonotypes. Expanded or contracted clonotypes were those called significant by both edgeR and NoisET, with noise models trained on biological replicates. For edgeR calls, the cutoffs were a false discovery rate-adjusted p below 0.01 and a log2 fold-change threshold of 1. As an exploratory analysis of dynamics, PCA with hierarchical clustering was applied to max-normalized trajectories of the 1000 most abundant clonotypes. The CD4 or CD8 phenotype of responding clones was assigned using the separately sequenced CD4+ and CD8+ repertoires. Using fastp trimming at Q25 and MiXCR clonotype assembly, TCRdb reanalyzed the public sequencing data and kept in-frame beta chains. Rows are unified per CDR3 protein, each entry keeping the most common DNA and genes. The V and J calls and clone size come from TCRdb's table, not from the authors' own analysis. Here the sample has about 400,000 distinct CDR3 sequences; 16% occur a single time. The top ten constitute roughly 21% of the sample.

This clonotype was seen a few times. The clone's antigen remains unknown. No qualities accompany the bases; no much larger clone lies one base away. Points the paper makes about the study in general: The second-wave clones that peaked on day 37 were not confirmed to be SARS-CoV-2 specific. Contracting CD4+ clones were found mainly in CM and EM memory subsets, while CD8+ clones were enriched in EMRA. From day 15 to 85, contracting clones showed balanced CD4/CD8 phenotypes, whereas a second wave of clones that expanded from day 15 to 37 leaned towards CD4+. Some responding clones were detected in pre-infection memory, which suggested that pre-existing cross-reactive memory T cells had joined the SARS-CoV-2 response. The study included only two mild cases, and larger cohorts that include severe cases with pre-infection samples were judged to be necessary.

Material for sequencing was PBMCs or a T cell subset sorted from them (not recorded which). The TCR sequence derives from a man aged 18 to 29 who had mild COVID-19 (a few samples of this study predate the infection). The sample titles of this study are shuffled in the database, so cell type and time point are left out; the donor was told from shared clones. The receptor chain draws on TRBV7-2 and TRBJ2-7; the D gene is unclear. The CDR3 amino acid sequence is: CASSFGQAVYEQYF. Read as DNA, the sequence is TGTGCCAGCAGCTTCGGCCAAGCAGTCTACGAGCAGTACTTC.